Listed below are T cell receptor beta chains from one sample, sequenced in a study of shared clonotypes between healthy human individuals. Profiled with immunoSEQ multiplex PCR; TCRdb holds only in-frame clones, not every one. The table has under 300,000 clones, over 60% seen once; the top ten hold approximately 12%. Sample: memory CD4+ T cells sorted from blood. The origin of the receptors is a man aged 30 to 45 in good health. Both conserved end residues are part of each CDR3. D genes are given only for firm matches. Not all rows give a size; the values are once, few, many and, for expanded clones, a class.

v_gene	j_gene	abundance	d_gene	CDR3nt	CDR3aa
TRBV29-1	TRBJ2-1	NA	NA	TGCAGCGTTGACGGGCTAGTCGCATACAATGAGCAGTTCTTC	CSVDGLVAYNEQFF
TRBV18	TRBJ2-7	NA	NA	TGTGCCAGCTCCCCCGAGGGGTTCTCCTACGAGCAGTACTTC	CASSPEGFSYEQYF
TRBV6-6	TRBJ2-7	NA	NA	TGTGCCAGCAGTTACAAGACAACCGAGCAGTACTTC	CASSYKTTEQYF
TRBV9	TRBJ2-1	NA	TRBD2	TGTGCCAGCAGTAACCGGGGACTACCCCTCTACAATGAGCAGTTCTTC	CASSNRGLPLYNEQFF
TRBV18	TRBJ2-7	NA	TRBD1	TGTGCCAGCTCACCACAGGGGACAGCCTACGAGCAGTACTTC	CASSPQGTAYEQYF
TRBV15	TRBJ2-1	NA	NA	TGTGCCACCAGCAGCTCTACTACTGAGCAGTTCTTC	CATSSSTTEQFF
TRBV15	TRBJ2-7	NA	NA	TGTGCCACCAGCAGAGAATCTCCGGGATCCTACGAGCAGTACTTC	CATSRESPGSYEQYF
TRBV28	TRBJ2-3	NA	NA	TGTGCCAGCAGTTTAGCGGGGTCCGGAGATACGCAGTATTTT	CASSLAGSGDTQYF
TRBV12-1	TRBJ2-1	NA	NA	TGTGCCAGCGGCCGCCTAGCGCTCTCCTACAATGAGCAGTTCTTC	CASGRLALSYNEQFF
TRBV29-1	TRBJ2-3	NA	NA	TGCAGCGTTGGGGGCGGGAGCACAGATACGCAGTATTTT	CSVGGGSTDTQYF
TRBV18	TRBJ1-1	NA	NA	TGTGCCAGCTCATCTGGCGGCACCACTGAAGCTTTCTTT	CASSSGGTTEAFF
TRBV14	TRBJ2-7	few	NA	TGTGCCAGCAGGTCAGGGTTAATCCACGAGCAGTACTTC	CASRSGLIHEQYF
TRBV7-9	TRBJ2-7	NA	NA	TGTGCCAGCAGCCCGACAGGATACGAGCAGTACTTC	CASSPTGYEQYF
TRBV6-5	TRBJ2-7	NA	NA	TGTGCCAGCAGTTTGGGACTTGGCGAGCAGTACTTC	CASSLGLGEQYF
TRBV5-4	TRBJ2-5	NA	NA	TGTGCCAGCAGCTTAGCCGGGACCAACGGCCAAGAGACCCAGTACTTC	CASSLAGTNGQETQYF
TRBV4-3	TRBJ1-2	NA	NA	TGCGCCAGCAGCCAAGATGTCGGGATCTCCTATGGCTACACCTTC	CASSQDVGISYGYTF
TRBV19	TRBJ2-3	once	TRBD2	TGTGCCAGTAGTGACGGACTAGCGGGAGTAGAATGGGATACGCAGTATTTT	CASSDGLAGVEWDTQYF
TRBV28	TRBJ2-7	NA	NA	TGTGCCAGCAGTCCAGGACAGCTAATTTACGAGCAGTACTTC	CASSPGQLIYEQYF
TRBV9	TRBJ2-1	NA	TRBD2	TGTGCCAGTAATTTAGCGGGAGAGAACAATGAGCAGTTCTTC	CASNLAGENNEQFF
TRBV5-4	TRBJ2-3	NA	NA	TGTGCCAGCAGCCCGGCGCTGGGCACAGATACGCAGTATTTT	CASSPALGTDTQYF
TRBV2	TRBJ1-1	NA	TRBD1	TGTGCCAGCTCCCGACAGGGCGGTTCAAGCGCTGAAGCTTTCTTT	CASSRQGGSSAEAFF
TRBV11-2	TRBJ1-2	NA	NA	TGTGCCAGCAGCTTACTGTCCACAGACTATGGCTACACCTTC	CASSLLSTDYGYTF
TRBV2	TRBJ2-5	few	NA	TGTGCCAGCAGTGAGGGGAGACAAGAGACCCAGTACTTC	CASSEGRQETQYF
TRBV30	TRBJ1-2	NA	NA	TGTGCCTGGAGTACAGGGCGAGGCTACACCTTC	CAWSTGRGYTF
TRBV2	TRBJ2-3	NA	NA	TGTGCCACGTCCATTGGGCCCCGGGATACGCAGTATTTT	CATSIGPRDTQYF
TRBV29-1	TRBJ2-5	NA	NA	TGCAGCCTCGGTAGTGTATCTCAAGAGACCCAGTACTTC	CSLGSVSQETQYF
TRBV6-4	TRBJ1-2	many	NA	TGTGCCAGCAGTGAAAAGGCAGGCTATGGCTACACCTTC	CASSEKAGYGYTF
TRBV7-8	TRBJ1-1	NA	TRBD1	TGTGCCAGCAGCCGTAAACCGGGACAGGGGGCGACTGAAGCTTTCTTT	CASSRKPGQGATEAFF
TRBV4-2	TRBJ2-3	few	NA	TGTGCCAGCAGCCGGGCCTTCCGGACAGATACGCAGTATTTT	CASSRAFRTDTQYF
TRBV11-3	TRBJ2-7	NA	NA	TGTGCCAGCAGCTTAGGAGAGGGCTACGAGCAGTACTTC	CASSLGEGYEQYF
TRBV27	TRBJ1-5	NA	NA	TGTGCCAGCAGTTTACCCCCCCAGGGGCCAGACAATCAGCCCCAGCATTTT	CASSLPPQGPDNQPQHF
TRBV5-6	TRBJ1-1	NA	NA	TGTGCCAGCAGCTTCAGGCACTCTTTGGGTATGTTTAACACTGAAGCTTTCTTT	CASSFRHSLGMFNTEAFF
TRBV5-4	TRBJ2-1	NA	NA	TGTGCCAGCAGCAAACAGGGAGGCAATGAGCAGTTCTTC	CASSKQGGNEQFF
TRBV2	TRBJ2-7	NA	NA	TGTGCCAGCAGTGAAGCAGGGGCCGGCTCCTACGAGCAGTACTTC	CASSEAGAGSYEQYF
TRBV18	TRBJ2-5	few	NA	TGTGCCAGCTCACCACGCTCTAGCTCGGAGACCCAGTACTTC	CASSPRSSSETQYF
TRBV27	TRBJ2-2	NA	TRBD2	TGTGCCAGCAGAACTACCGGACTAGCGGGAGCGACCGGGGAGCTGTTTTTT	CASRTTGLAGATGELFF
TRBV27	TRBJ2-7	NA	NA	TGTGCCAGCAGTCTGCTGACTAGTCACGAGCAGTACTTC	CASSLLTSHEQYF
TRBV5-4	TRBJ1-1	NA	NA	TGTGCCAGCAGCTTGGCAATCGACCTGAACACTGAAGCTTTCTTT	CASSLAIDLNTEAFF
TRBV9	TRBJ2-1	NA	TRBD1	TGTGCCAGCAGCGTAGACCCCCATACAGGGGGCTTTAACAATGAGCAGTTCTTC	CASSVDPHTGGFNNEQFF
TRBV6-1	TRBJ2-3	NA	NA	TGTGCCAGCAGCCTCAGCGGGTACTACACAGATACGCAGTATTTT	CASSLSGYYTDTQYF
TRBV5-1	TRBJ2-7	NA	TRBD1	TGCGCCAGCAGCCGCGGCCCCGAGACAGGGGATTCCTACGAGCAGTACTTC	CASSRGPETGDSYEQYF
TRBV9	TRBJ2-2	NA	NA	TGTGCCAGCAGCGTGACCAACTCGAACACCGGGGAGCTGTTTTTT	CASSVTNSNTGELFF
TRBV11-2	TRBJ1-2	NA	NA	TGTGCCAGCAGCTTGGACGAGGTTTTAGGCTACACCTTC	CASSLDEVLGYTF
TRBV5-6	TRBJ2-1	NA	TRBD2	TGTGCCAGCAGCATTCGGACTAGCGGGAGCGAGGGATCGTTCTTC	CASSIRTSGSEGSFF
TRBV5-1	TRBJ1-2	NA	NA	TGCGCCAGCAGGTCGGCAGGGGCGTACTATGGCTACACCTTC	CASRSAGAYYGYTF
TRBV19	TRBJ2-2	NA	NA	TGTGCCACTGATTCAGGTGGACAGACGGGAAACACCGGGGAGCTGTTTTTT	CATDSGGQTGNTGELFF
TRBV28	TRBJ1-2	NA	NA	TGTGCCAGCAGTGTACGGCATGGCTACACCTTC	CASSVRHGYTF
TRBV5-1	TRBJ1-3	NA	NA	TGCGCCAGCAGCTCATATGGGGACACCATATATTTT	CASSSYGDTIYF
TRBV18	TRBJ2-7	NA	NA	TGTGCCAGCTCACCGGACCCGTCCTACGAGCAGTACTTC	CASSPDPSYEQYF
TRBV7-8	TRBJ2-3	NA	TRBD2	TGTGCCAGCAGCCCCCGACTAGCGGGGTACACAGATACGCAGTATTTT	CASSPRLAGYTDTQYF